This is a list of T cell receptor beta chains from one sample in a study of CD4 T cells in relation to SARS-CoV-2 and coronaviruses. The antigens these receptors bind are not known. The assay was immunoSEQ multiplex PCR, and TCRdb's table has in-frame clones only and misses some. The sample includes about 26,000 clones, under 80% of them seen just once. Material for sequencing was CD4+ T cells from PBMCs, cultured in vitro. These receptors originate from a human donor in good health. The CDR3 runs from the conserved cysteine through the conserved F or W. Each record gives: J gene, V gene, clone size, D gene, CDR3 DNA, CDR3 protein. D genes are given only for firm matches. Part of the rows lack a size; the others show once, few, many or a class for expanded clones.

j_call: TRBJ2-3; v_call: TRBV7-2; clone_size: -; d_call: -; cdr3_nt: TGTGCCAGCAGCTTAGCTGAACTCCCGGTCAGGGATACGCAGTATTTT; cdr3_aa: CASSLAELPVRDTQYF
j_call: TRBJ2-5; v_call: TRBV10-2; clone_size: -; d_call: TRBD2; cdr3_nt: TGCGCCAGCAGTGAGTCGATGGGTAGCGGGGGGACCCAGTACTTC; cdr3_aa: CASSESMGSGGTQYF
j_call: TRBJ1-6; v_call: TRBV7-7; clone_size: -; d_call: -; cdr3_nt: TGTGCCAGCAGCTTAAAGGTCAGCTCGGGCGCCTATAATTCACCCCTCCACTTT; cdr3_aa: CASSLKVSSGAYNSPLHF
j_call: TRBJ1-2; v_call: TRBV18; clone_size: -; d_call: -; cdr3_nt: TGTGCCAGCTCACCACCGGCCGGGGCTGGCTACACCTTC; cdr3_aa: CASSPPAGAGYTF
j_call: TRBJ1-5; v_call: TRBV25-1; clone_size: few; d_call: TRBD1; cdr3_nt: TGTGCCAGCAGTGTCACCGGGACAGTAGAGCCCCAGCATTTT; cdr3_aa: CASSVTGTVEPQHF
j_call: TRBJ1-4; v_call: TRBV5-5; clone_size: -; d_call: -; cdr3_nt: TGTGCCAGCAGCTTATTCGGGGAAGCGCTTGGTGAAAAACTGTTTTTT; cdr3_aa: CASSLFGEALGEKLFF
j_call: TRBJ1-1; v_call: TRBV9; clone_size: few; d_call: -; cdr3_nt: TGTGCCAGCAGCGTGACAGTCATGAACACTGAAGCTTTCTTT; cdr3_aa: CASSVTVMNTEAFF
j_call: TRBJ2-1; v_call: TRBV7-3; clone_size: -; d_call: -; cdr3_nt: TGTGCCAGCAGCTTGGGGCCCTACAATGAGCAGTTCTTC; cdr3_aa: CASSLGPYNEQFF
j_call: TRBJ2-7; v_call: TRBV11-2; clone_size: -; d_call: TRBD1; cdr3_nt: TGTGCCAGCAGCATACAGGGGATGGGCGAGCAGTACTTC; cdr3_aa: CASSIQGMGEQYF
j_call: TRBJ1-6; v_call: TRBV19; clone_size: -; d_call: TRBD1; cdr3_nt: TGTGCCAGTAGTATGGTTCAAGCGACAGGGGGAAATTCACCCCTCCACTTT; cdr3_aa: CASSMVQATGGNSPLHF
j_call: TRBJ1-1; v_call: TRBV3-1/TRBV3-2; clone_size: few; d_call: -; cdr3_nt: TGTGCCAGCAGCCAAGATGGAACACCTGGGGCTTTCTTT; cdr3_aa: CASSQDGTPGAFF
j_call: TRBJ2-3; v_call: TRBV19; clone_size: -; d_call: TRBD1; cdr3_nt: TGTGCCACCATCGACCCCGGGACAGGGAATCGATATACGCAGTATTTT; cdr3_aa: CATIDPGTGNRYTQYF
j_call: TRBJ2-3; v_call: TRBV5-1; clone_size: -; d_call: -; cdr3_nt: TGCGCCAGCAGCTTGCGGGCTAGCGCTATCACAGATACGCAGTATTTT; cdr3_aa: CASSLRASAITDTQYF
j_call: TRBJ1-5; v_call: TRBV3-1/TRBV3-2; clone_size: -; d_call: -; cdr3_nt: TGTGCCAGCAGCCAATCGACAGTCACCAATCAGCCCCAGCATTTT; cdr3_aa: CASSQSTVTNQPQHF
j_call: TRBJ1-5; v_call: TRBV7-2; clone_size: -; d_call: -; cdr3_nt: TGTGCCAGCAGCTTCGGGGGATCAGTGGCCCAGCATTTT; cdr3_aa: CASSFGGSVAQHF
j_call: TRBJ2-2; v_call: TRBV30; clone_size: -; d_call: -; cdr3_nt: TGTGCCGGGAAGGACCCCACCCGTTTGGGAGTGCGCAACACCGGGGAGCTGTTTTTT; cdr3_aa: CAGKDPTRLGVRNTGELFF
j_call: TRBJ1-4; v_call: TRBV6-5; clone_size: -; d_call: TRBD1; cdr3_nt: TGTGCCAGTCGGGACAGGGTTGGTGAAAAACTGTTTTTT; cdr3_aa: CASRDRVGEKLFF
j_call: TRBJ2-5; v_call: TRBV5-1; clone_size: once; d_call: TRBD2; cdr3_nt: TGCGCCAGCAGCTTCAGGGTAGCGGGAGAGACCCAGTACTTC; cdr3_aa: CASSFRVAGETQYF
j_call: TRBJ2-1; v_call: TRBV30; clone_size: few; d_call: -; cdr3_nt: TGTGCCTGGAGTTTCAATTACAATGAGCAGTTCTTC; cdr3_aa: CAWSFNYNEQFF
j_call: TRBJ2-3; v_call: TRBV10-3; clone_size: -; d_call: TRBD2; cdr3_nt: TGTGCCATCAAGGGACTAGACGGCACAGATACGCAGTATTTT; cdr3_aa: CAIKGLDGTDTQYF
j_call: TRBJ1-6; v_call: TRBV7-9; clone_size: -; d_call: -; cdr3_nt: TGTGCCAGCAGCTTACAGAATAATTCACCCCTCCACTTT; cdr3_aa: CASSLQNNSPLHF
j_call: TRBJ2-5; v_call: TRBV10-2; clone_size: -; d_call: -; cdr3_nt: TGCGCCAGCAGTGATTGGGACCCCAGAGGAGAGACCCAGTACTTC; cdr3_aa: CASSDWDPRGETQYF